Here is one TCR beta chain with its context. The CDR3 covers 13 residues. CDR1 and CDR2 (germline): SNHLY, FYNNEI. Trimming took 4 bases from V and 2 from J, leaving 8 bases between them. Authors' analysis steps: It was from reference gene primer amplification that nucleated cell counts were estimated. Profiling relied on immunoSEQ multiplex PCR, and the TCRdb table lists in-frame clones only, not all of them. V and J calls and clone size are given by that table; D and trimming were obtained from the DNA. The sample gives 220,000 or so clones, 86% of which show up once; roughly 10% is in the top ten. The Seattle site enrolled patients during active infection and followed them longitudinally. The record originates from a study of blood T cell repertoires in COVID-19. As for the study in general: Specimens from acute and convalescent COVID-19 originated in the United States, Italy and Spain. Sample material is recorded as cDNA or gDNA derived from T cells, B-cell-depleted T cells, or PBMCs.

This clonotype was obtained from a woman in her forties or fifties with COVID-19, enrolled during active disease. V and J are TRBV2 and TRBJ1-2; D might be TRBD1 (5 bases). The sample was peripheral blood. DNA of the CDR3: TGTGCCAGCAGTGTTCAGGGCAACTATGGCTACACCTTC. Encoded protein: CASSVQGNYGYTF.